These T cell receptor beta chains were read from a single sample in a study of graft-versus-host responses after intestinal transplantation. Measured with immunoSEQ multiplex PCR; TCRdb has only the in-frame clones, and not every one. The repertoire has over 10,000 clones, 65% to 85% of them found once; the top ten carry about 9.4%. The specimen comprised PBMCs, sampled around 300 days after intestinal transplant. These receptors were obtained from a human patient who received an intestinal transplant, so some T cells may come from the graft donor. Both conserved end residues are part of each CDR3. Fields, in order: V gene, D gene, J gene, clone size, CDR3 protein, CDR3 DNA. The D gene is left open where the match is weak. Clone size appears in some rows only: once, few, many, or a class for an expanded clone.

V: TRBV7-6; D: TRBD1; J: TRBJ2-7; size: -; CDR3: CASSPGGVGYEQYF; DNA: TGTGCCAGCAGCCCAGGGGGCGTGGGCTACGAGCAGTACTTC
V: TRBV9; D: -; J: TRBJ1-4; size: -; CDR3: CASSPRSAEKLFF; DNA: TGTGCCAGCAGCCCCAGGAGTGCAGAAAAACTGTTTTTT
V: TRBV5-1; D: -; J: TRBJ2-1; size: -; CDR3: CASSLERASYNEQFF; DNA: TGCGCCAGCAGCTTGGAGCGGGCCTCCTACAATGAGCAGTTCTTC
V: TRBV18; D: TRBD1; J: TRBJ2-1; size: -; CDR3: CASSEDRTSNEQFF; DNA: TGTGCCAGCTCTGAGGACAGGACATCCAATGAGCAGTTCTTC
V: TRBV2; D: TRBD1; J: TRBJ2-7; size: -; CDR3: CASGDRGKLAEQYF; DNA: TGTGCCAGCGGGGACAGGGGAAAACTTGCCGAGCAGTACTTC
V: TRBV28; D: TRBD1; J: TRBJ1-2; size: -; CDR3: CASSGTDYGYTF; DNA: TGTGCCAGCAGCGGGACAGACTATGGCTACACCTTC
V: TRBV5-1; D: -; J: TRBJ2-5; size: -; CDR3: CASSFWRGRGETQYF; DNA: TGCGCCAGCAGCTTTTGGAGGGGGAGGGGAGAGACCCAGTACTTC
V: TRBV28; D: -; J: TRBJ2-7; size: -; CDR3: CASSLLQPAYEQYF; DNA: TGTGCCAGCAGTTTGCTCCAGCCTGCCTACGAGCAGTACTTC
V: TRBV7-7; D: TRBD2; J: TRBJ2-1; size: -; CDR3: CASSLAGGGTYNEQFF; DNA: TGTGCTAGCAGCTTAGCTGGCGGGGGAACCTACAATGAGCAGTTCTTC
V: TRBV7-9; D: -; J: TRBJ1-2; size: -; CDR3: CASSLMDRQMNYGYTF; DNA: TGTGCCAGCAGCTTAATGGACCGCCAAATGAACTATGGCTACACCTTC
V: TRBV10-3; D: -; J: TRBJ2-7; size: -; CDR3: CAISEIHYEQYF; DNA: TGTGCCATCAGTGAGATTCACTACGAGCAGTACTTC
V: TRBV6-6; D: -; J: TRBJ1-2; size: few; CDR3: CASSAQEGYTF; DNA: TGTGCCAGCAGTGCCCAGGAGGGCTACACCTTC
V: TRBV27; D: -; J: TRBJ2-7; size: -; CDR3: CASSLLPYSPYEQYF; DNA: TGTGCCAGCAGTTTATTGCCCTACAGTCCCTACGAGCAGTACTTC
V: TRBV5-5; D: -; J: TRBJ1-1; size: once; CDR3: CASSLAGRGIEAFF; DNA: TGTGCCAGCAGCTTGGCCGGTCGCGGGATTGAAGCTTTCTTT
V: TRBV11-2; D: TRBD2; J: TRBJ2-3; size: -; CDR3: CASSLLAGGRTDTQYF; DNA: TGTGCCAGCAGCTTATTAGCGGGAGGTCGAACAGATACGCAGTATTTT
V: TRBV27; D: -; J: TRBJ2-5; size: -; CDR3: CASSPQETQYF; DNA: TGTGCCAGCAGTCCGCAAGAGACCCAGTACTTC
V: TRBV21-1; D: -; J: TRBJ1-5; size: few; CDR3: CASSKQRGLRGHQPQHF; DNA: TGTGCCAGCAGCAAACAACGAGGTTTGAGGGGCCATCAGCCCCAGCATTTT
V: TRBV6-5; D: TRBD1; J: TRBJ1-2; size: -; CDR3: CASSYSTGVEFGYTF; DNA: TGTGCCAGCAGTTACTCGACAGGGGTAGAATTTGGCTACACCTTC
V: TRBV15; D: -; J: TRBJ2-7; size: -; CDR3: CATSRVLAVPSSYEQYF; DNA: TGTGCCACCAGCAGAGTTTTAGCGGTTCCGAGCTCCTACGAGCAGTACTTC
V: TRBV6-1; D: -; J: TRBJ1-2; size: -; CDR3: CASSEQAHYGYTF; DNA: TGTGCCAGCAGTGAACAAGCTCACTATGGCTACACCTTC
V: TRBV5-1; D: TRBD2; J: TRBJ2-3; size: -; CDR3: CASSFSGRTDTQYF; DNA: TGCGCCAGCAGCTTTAGCGGGAGAACAGATACGCAGTATTTT
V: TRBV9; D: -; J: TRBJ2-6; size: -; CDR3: CASSVANTNSGANVLTF; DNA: TGTGCCAGCAGCGTAGCTAACACCAACTCTGGGGCCAACGTCCTGACTTTC
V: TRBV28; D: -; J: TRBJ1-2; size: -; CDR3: CASKSRADYGYTF; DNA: TGTGCCAGCAAAAGTAGGGCGGACTATGGCTACACCTTC
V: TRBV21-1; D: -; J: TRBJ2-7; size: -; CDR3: CASSPGGNYEQYF; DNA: TGTGCCAGCAGTCCGGGGGGGAACTACGAGCAGTACTTC
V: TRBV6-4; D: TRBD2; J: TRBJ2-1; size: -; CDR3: CASSDGGTSGTESSYNEQFF; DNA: TGTGCCAGCAGTGACGGGGGGACTAGCGGGACCGAGAGCTCCTACAATGAGCAGTTCTTC
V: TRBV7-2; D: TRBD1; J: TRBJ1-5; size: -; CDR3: CASCEGQFNNQPQHF; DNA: TGTGCCAGCTGCGAGGGACAGTTTAACAATCAGCCCCAGCATTTT
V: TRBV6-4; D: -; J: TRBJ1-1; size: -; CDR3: CASSQGRGTEAFF; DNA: TGTGCCAGCAGTCAAGGGCGAGGCACTGAAGCTTTCTTT
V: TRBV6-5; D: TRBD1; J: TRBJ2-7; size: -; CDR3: CASSYRPGTGDHEQYF; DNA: TGTGCCAGCAGTTACCGCCCCGGGACAGGGGACCACGAGCAGTACTTC
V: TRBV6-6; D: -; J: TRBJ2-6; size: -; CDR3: CASRPPQANVLTF; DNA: TGTGCCAGCAGGCCTCCTCAGGCCAACGTCCTGACTTTC
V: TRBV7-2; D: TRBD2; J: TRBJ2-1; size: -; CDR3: CASSPSGDFYNEQFF; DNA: TGTGCCAGCAGCCCCAGCGGGGATTTCTACAATGAGCAGTTCTTC
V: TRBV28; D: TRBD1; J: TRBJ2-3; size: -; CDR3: CASSQIQGDTQYF; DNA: TGTGCCAGCAGTCAAATACAGGGGGATACGCAGTATTTT
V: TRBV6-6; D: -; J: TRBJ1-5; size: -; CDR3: CASSLQGIGNQPQHF; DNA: TGTGCCAGCAGTCTACAGGGAATCGGCAATCAGCCCCAGCATTTT
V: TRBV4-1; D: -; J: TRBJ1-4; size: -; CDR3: CASSQDNEKLFF; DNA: TGCGCCAGCAGCCAGGACAATGAAAAACTGTTTTTT
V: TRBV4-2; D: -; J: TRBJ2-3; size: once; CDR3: CASSRSGWGASETDTQYF; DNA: TGTGCCAGCAGCCGGTCGGGATGGGGGGCTAGCGAAACAGATACGCAGTATTTT
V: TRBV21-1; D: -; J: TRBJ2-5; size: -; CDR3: CASSNEGTSGIQETQYF; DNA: TGTGCCAGCAGCAATGAGGGGACTAGCGGGATCCAAGAGACCCAGTACTTC
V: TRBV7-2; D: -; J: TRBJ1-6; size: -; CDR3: CASSSPQVHSPLHF; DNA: TGTGCCAGCAGCTCCCCGCAGGTTCATTCACCCCTCCACTTT
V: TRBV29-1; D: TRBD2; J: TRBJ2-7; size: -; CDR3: CSVGGLAGPYEQYF; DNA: TGCAGCGTTGGGGGGCTAGCGGGCCCCTACGAGCAGTACTTC
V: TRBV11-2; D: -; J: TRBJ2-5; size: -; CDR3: CASSHQSGFLGTQYF; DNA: TGTGCCAGCAGCCATCAATCGGGATTCCTAGGGACCCAGTACTTC
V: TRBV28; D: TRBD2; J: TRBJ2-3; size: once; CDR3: CASSLSSGRAGDTQYF; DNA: TGTGCCAGCAGTTTATCTAGCGGGAGGGCAGGAGATACGCAGTATTTT
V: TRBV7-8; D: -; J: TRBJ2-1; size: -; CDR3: CASSPRDKSSYNEQFF; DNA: TGTGCCAGCAGCCCGCGGGACAAAAGCTCCTACAATGAGCAGTTCTTC
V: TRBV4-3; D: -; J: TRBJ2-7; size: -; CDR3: CASSQDGGLPLEQYF; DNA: TGCGCCAGCAGCCAAGATGGGGGACTCCCCTTAGAGCAGTACTTC
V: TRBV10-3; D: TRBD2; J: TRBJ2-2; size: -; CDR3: CAISRPAGGPGELFF; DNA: TGTGCCATCAGTCGTCCAGCGGGAGGGCCCGGGGAGCTGTTTTTT
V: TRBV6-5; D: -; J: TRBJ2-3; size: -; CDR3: CASSYRSSTDTQYF; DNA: TGTGCCAGCAGTTACCGGTCTAGCACAGATACGCAGTATTTT
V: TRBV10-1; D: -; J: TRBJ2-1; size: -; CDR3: CASSPGRGPNIGSYNEQFF; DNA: TGCGCCAGCAGTCCGGGCAGGGGACCCAATATCGGCTCCTACAATGAGCAGTTCTTC
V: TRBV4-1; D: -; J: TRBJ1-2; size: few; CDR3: CASSQDRIYGYTF; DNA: TGCGCCAGCAGCCAAGACCGGATTTATGGCTACACCTTC
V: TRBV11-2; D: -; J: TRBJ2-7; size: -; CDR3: CASSQDRDYEQYF; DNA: TGTGCCAGCAGCCAGGACAGAGATTACGAGCAGTACTTC
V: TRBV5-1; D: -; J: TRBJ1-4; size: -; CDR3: CASSLREAAGREKLFF; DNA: TGCGCCAGCAGCTTGCGTGAGGCAGCAGGCAGGGAAAAACTGTTTTTT
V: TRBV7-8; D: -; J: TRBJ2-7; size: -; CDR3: CASSLARGSYEQYF; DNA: TGTGCCAGCAGCTTGGCCAGGGGATCCTACGAGCAGTACTTC
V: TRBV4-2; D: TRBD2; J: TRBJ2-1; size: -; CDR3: CASSQDQRGGEQFF; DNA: TGTGCCAGCAGCCAAGATCAGCGGGGGGGTGAGCAGTTCTTC
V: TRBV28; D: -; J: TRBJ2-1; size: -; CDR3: CASSFPREIHNEQFF; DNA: TGTGCCAGCAGTTTCCCCCGGGAGATCCACAATGAGCAGTTCTTC
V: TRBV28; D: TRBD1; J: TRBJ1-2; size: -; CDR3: CASSSLGQGAFYGYTF; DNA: TGTGCCAGCAGCTCCCTGGGACAGGGGGCATTCTATGGCTACACCTTC
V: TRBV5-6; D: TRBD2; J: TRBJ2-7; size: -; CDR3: CASSFTSGRSYEQYF; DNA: TGTGCCAGCAGCTTTACTAGCGGGAGGTCCTACGAGCAGTACTTC
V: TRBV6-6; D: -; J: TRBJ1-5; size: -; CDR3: CASSYSGGLGNQPQHF; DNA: TGTGCCAGCAGTTACTCCGGCGGGTTGGGCAATCAGCCCCAGCATTTT
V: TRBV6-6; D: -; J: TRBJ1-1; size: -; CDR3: CASSYPDRSHTEAFF; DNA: TGTGCCAGCAGTTATCCTGACAGGTCCCACACTGAAGCTTTCTTT